The 10 T cell receptor beta chains in this list originate from one sample, sequenced in a study of blood T cells in healthy people across ages (dated by TCRdb to the mid-2010s). The library was obtained by 5' RACE. These reads were obtained on an Illumina HiSeq 2500. A second roughly 6 to 12 cycle PCR used a sample-barcoded 5' primer and a J-beta primer mix. TCRdb's own reprocessing of the public reads used fastp at Q25 and MiXCR and kept productive beta chains. Rows are unified per CDR3 protein, each entry keeping the most common DNA and genes. The sample contains roughly 1,300,000 distinct CDR3 sequences, around 59% of them found a single time. About 6.7% of the sample rests with the top ten. The specimen was blood. These receptors all come from a man in his late teens or twenties in good health.

This chain connects TRBV10-2 to TRBJ1-4, with D possibly being TRBD1 (6 bases). Per the germline V gene, CDR1 is WSHSY and CDR2 is SAAADI. CDR3 length equals 15 residues. V was clipped by 0 bases and J by 5 bases, with 10 bases between them. CDR3 sequence (DNA): TGCGCCAGCAGTGAGTCGGCAGGGGTAAATGAAAAACTGTTTTTT. It yields the protein CASSESAGVNEKLFF.

This clonotype was seen more than once but under ten times. The rearrangement joins TRBV20-1 to TRBJ2-7, with TRBD2 as a possible D gene (5 bases). Trimming took off 4 bases at V and 2 bases at J, with 15 bases between the two ends. This CDR3 contains 14 residues. The germline V gene encodes CDR1 DFQATT and CDR2 SNEGSKA (reference sequence). The CDR3 here is CSANIAGGPYEQYF. The CDR3 DNA sequence: TGCAGTGCTAATATAGCTGGAGGTCCCTACGAGCAGTACTTC.

This clonotype appeared a few times. This sequence joins TRBV29-1 and TRBJ2-1; 7 bases agree with TRBD2. Germline trimming cut 4 bases from V and 6 bases from J; bases unmatched to any gene: 21. Germline values: CDR1 SQVTM, CDR2 ANQGSEA. CDR3 size: 18 residues. CDR3 bases: TGCAGCGTTGTCGGTGTTGCGGGAGACACCCCCCTCCCCAATGAGCAGTTCTTC. Its translation: CSVVGVAGDTPLPNEQFF.

The V and J genes are TRBV29-1 and TRBJ1-2, with a weak D call TRBD1 (6 bases). V was shortened by 6 bases and J by 4 bases, with 15 bases between the two germline ends. This CDR3 is built from 13 residues. Looked up from germline, CDR1 is SQVTM and CDR2 is ANQGSEA. The CDR3 protein is CSVSRGAGYGYTF. The CDR3 DNA is TGCAGCGTCTCTAGGGGGGCCGGCTATGGCTACACCTTC.

The chain joins TRBV6-5 to TRBJ1-1; TRBD1 is a possible D gene (6 bases). Germline-derived CDR1 and CDR2 are MNHEY and SVGAGI. The CDR3 extends over 13 amino acids. Trimming took 6 bases from V and 4 from J, leaving 12 bases between them. In nucleotides, the CDR3 is TGTGCCAGCAGCCGTGGACAGCTCACTGAAGCTTTCTTT. Its protein is CASSRGQLTEAFF.

This clonotype was detected ten times or more. The chain couples TRBV7-2 to TRBJ1-1; D not resolved. The CDR3 totals 14 residues. V lost 2 bases, J lost 1 base, and 8 bases lay in between. Germline V gene lookup returns CDR1 SGHTA and CDR2 FQGNSA. The CDR3 nucleotides read TGTGCCAGCAGCTTAAGCCCTGGGAACACTGAAGCTTTCTTT. Its translation is CASSLSPGNTEAFF.

The genes are TRBV4-2 and TRBJ2-7, with 8 bases matching TRBD1. The CDR3 sequence is 17 residues long. With V trimmed by 4 bases and J by 4 bases, 15 bases remained unmatched. Germline values: CDR1 LGHNA, CDR2 YNFKEQ. DNA for the CDR3: TGTGCCAGCAGCCCGCGCTCCGTGGGGCAGGGGGCGTACGAGCAGTACTTC. Residues: CASSPRSVGQGAYEQYF.

The rearrangement uses TRBV30 and TRBJ2-7; D ambiguous. The CDR3 length is 15 residues. The V gene lost 6 bases and the J gene lost 1 base, with 19 bases spanning the gap. The V gene's germline CDR1 is GTSNPN and CDR2 SVGIG (reference sequence). The CDR3 bases are TGTGCCTGCGTGGCCCAGAGTGACGGATCCTACGAGCAGTACTTC. Its translation is CACVAQSDGSYEQYF.

This chain links TRBV20-1 with TRBJ2-5; 10 bases match TRBD1. The CDR3 is 14 amino acids. CDR1 DFQATT and CDR2 SNEGSKA come from the germline V gene (reference sequence). The junction had 5 bases not matched to a gene; V was cut back by 5 bases and J by 2 bases. Here the CDR3 DNA reads TGCAGTGCTCAACCGGGACAGGGGCAAGAGACCCAGTACTTC. This translates into CSAQPGQGQETQYF.

The chain is built from TRBV28 and TRBJ2-3, with TRBD2 matching over 11 bases. The CDR3 contains 16 residues. J was trimmed by 6 bases and V by 5 bases; bases with no gene match: 10. Looked up from germline, CDR1 is MDHEN and CDR2 is SYDVKM. The CDR3 region has the DNA TGTGCCAGCAGTCCGGGACTAGCGGCCCGGTCTGATACGCAGTATTTT. Translating gives CASSPGLAARSDTQYF.